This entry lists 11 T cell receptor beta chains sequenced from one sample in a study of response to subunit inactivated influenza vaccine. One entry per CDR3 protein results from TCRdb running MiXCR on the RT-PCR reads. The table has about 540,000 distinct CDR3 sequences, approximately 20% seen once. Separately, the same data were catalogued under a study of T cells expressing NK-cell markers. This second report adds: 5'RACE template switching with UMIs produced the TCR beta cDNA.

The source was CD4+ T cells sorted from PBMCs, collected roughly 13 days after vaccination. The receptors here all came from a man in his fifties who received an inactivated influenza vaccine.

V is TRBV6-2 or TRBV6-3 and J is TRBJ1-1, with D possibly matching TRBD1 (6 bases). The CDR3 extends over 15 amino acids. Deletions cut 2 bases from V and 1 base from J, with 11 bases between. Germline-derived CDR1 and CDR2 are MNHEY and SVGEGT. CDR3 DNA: TGTGCCAGCAGTTACCGGGGGGCCCCGAACACTGAAGCTTTCTTT. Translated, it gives CASSYRGAPNTEAFF.

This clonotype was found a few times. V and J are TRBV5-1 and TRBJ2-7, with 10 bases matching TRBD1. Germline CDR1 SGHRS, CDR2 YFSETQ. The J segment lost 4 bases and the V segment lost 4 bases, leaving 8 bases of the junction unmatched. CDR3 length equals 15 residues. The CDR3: CASSPGWDRGYEQYF. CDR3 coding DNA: TGCGCCAGCAGCCCCGGATGGGACAGGGGATACGAGCAGTACTTC.

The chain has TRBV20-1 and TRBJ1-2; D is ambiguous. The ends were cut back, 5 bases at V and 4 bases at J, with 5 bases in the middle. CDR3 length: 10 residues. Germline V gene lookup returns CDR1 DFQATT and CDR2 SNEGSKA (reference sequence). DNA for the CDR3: TGCAGTGCTGCCACCTATGGCTACACCTTC. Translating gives CSAATYGYTF.

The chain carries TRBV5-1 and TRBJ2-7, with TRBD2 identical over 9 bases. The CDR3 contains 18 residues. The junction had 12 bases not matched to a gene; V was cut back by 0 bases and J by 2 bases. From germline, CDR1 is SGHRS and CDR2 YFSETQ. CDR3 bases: TGCGCCAGCAGCTTGGGCCTCCCTGGAGCGGGGGGCCCCTACGAGCAGTACTTC. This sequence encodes CASSLGLPGAGGPYEQYF. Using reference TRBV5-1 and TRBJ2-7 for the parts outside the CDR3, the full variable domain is KAGVTQTPRYLIKTRGQQVTLSCSPISGHRSVSWYQQTPGQGLQFLFEYFSETQRNKGNFPGRFSGRQFSNSRSEMNVSTLELGDSALYLCASSLGLPGAGGPYEQYFGPGTRLTVT.

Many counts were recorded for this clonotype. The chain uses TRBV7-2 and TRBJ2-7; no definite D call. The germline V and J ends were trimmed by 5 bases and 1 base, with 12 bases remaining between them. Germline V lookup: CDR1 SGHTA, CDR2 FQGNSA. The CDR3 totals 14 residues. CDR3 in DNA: TGTGCCAGCAGCCTAGGTCAGAAATCCTACGAGCAGTACTTC. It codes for CASSLGQKSYEQYF.

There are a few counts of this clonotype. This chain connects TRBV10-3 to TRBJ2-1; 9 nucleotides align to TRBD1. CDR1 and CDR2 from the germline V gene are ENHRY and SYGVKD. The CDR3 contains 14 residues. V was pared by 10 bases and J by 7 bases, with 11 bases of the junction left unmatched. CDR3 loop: CASTPGQGSNEQFF. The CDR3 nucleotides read TGTGCCAGCACACCGGGACAGGGTTCAAATGAGCAGTTCTTC.

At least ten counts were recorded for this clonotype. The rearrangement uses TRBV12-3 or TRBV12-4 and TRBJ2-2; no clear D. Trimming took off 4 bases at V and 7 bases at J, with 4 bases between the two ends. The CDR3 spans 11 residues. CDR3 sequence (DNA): TGTGCCAGCAGTTATCACGGGGAGCTGTTTTTT. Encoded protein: CASSYHGELFF.

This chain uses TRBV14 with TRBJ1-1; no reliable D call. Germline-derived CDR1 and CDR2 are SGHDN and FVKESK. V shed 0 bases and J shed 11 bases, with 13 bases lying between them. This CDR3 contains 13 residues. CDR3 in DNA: TGTGCCAGCAGCCAAGATCTGACGGTGAAGGCTTTCTTT. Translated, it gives CASSQDLTVKAFF.

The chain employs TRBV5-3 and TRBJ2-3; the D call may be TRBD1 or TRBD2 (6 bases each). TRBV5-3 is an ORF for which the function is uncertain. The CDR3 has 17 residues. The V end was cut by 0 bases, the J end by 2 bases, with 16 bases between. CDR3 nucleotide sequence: TGTGCCAGAAGCTTGGGTCCGATAGGGGGGATCACAGATACGCAGTATTTT. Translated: CARSLGPIGGITDTQYF.

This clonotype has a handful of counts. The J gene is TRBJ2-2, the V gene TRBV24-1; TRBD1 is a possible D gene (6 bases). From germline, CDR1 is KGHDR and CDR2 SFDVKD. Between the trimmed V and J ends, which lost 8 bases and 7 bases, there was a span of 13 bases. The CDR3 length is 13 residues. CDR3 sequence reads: CATNRGSVGELFF. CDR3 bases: TGTGCCACCAATAGGGGGTCTGTCGGGGAGCTGTTTTTT.

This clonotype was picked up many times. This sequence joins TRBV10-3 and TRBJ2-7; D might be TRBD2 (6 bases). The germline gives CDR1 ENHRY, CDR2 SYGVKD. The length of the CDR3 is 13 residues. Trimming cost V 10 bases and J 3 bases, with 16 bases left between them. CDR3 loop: CATRDSGGYEQYF. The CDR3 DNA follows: TGTGCCACCCGGGACTCCGGTGGCTACGAGCAGTACTTC.